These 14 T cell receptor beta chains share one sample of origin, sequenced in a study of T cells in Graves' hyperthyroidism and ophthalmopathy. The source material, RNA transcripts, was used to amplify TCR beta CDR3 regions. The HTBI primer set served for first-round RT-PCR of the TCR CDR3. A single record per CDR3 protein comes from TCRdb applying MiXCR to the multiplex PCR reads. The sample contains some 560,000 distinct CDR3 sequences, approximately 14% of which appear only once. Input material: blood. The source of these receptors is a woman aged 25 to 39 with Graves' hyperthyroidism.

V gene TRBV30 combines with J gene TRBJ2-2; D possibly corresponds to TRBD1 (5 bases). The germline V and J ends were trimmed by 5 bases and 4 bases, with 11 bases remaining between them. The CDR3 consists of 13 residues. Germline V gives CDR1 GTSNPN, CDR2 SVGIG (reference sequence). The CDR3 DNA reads TGTGCCTGGGGGGCCAGGGCCACCGGGGAGCTGTTTTTT. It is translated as CAWGARATGELFF.

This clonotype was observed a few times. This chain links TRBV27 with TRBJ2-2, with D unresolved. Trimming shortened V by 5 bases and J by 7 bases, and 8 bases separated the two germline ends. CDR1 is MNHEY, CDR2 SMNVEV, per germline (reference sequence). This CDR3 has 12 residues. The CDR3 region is CASSDHHGELFF. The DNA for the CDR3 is TGTGCCAGCAGTGACCATCACGGGGAGCTGTTTTTT.

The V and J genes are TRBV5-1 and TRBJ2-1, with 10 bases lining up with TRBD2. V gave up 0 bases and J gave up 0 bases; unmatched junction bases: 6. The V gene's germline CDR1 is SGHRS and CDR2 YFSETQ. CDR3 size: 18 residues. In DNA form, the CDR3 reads TGCGCCAGCAGCTTGGCCGCAATAGCGGGGGGCTCCTACAATGAGCAGTTCTTC. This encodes CASSLAAIAGGSYNEQFF.

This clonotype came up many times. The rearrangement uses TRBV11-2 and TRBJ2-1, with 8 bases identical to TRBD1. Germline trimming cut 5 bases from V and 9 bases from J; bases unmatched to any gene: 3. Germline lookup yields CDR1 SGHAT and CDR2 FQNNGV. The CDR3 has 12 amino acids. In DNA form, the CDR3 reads TGTGCCAGCAGCGCGACAGGGGTTGAGCAGTTCTTC. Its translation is CASSATGVEQFF.

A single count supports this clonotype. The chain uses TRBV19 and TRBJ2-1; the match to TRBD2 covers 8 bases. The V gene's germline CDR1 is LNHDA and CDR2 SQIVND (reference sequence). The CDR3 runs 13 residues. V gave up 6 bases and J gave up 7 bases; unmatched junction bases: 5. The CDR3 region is CASRRTSWNEQFF. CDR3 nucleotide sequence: TGTGCCAGTAGAAGGACTAGCTGGAATGAGCAGTTCTTC. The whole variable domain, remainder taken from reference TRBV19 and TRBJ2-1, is DGGITQSPKYLFRKEGQNVTLSCEQNLNHDAMYWYRQDPGQGLRLIYYSQIVNDFQKGDIAEGYSVSREKKESFPLTVTSAQKNPTAFYLCASRRTSWNEQFFGPGTRLTVL.

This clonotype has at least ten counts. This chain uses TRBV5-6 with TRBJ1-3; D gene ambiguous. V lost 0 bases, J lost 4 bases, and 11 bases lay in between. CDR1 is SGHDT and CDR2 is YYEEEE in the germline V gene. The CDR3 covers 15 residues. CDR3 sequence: CASSLGFLRGNTIYF. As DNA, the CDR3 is TGTGCCAGCAGCTTGGGATTTTTGCGCGGAAACACCATATATTTT.

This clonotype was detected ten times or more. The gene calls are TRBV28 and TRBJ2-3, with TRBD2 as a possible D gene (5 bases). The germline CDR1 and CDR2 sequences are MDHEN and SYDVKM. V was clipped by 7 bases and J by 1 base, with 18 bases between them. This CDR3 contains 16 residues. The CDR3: CASILGRGVGTDTQYF. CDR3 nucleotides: TGTGCCAGCATTCTTGGGAGAGGTGTCGGCACAGATACGCAGTATTTT.

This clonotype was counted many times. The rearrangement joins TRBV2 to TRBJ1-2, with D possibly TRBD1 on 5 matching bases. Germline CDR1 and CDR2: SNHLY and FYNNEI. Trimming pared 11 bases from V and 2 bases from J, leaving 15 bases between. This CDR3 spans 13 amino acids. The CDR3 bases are TGTGCCGGGTCCATACAGGAAAACTATGGCTACACCTTC. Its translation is CAGSIQENYGYTF.

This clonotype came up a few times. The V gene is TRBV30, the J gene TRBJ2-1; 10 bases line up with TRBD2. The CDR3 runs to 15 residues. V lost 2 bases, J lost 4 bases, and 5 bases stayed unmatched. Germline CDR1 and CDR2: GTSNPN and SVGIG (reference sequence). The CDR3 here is CAWSKGLAAYNEQFF. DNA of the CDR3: TGTGCCTGGAGTAAAGGACTAGCGGCTTACAATGAGCAGTTCTTC. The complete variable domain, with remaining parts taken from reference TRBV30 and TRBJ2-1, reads SQTIHQWPATLVQPVGSPLSLECTVEGTSNPNLYWYRQAAGRGLQLLFYSVGIGQISSEVPQNLSASRPQDRQFILSSKKLLLSDSGFYLCAWSKGLAAYNEQFFGPGTRLTVL.

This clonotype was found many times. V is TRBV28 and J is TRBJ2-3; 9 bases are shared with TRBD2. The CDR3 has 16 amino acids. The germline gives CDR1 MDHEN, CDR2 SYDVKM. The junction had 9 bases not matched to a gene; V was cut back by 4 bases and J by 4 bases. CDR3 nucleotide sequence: TGTGCCAGCAGTTCCCTTAGCGGGAGTCAGGCAGATACGCAGTATTTT. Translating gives CASSSLSGSQADTQYF.

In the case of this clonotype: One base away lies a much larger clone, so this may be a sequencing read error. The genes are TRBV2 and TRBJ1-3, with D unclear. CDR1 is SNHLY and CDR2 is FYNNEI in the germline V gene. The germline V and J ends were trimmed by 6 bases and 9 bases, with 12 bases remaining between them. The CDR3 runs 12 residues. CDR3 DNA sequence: TGTGCCAGCAGCCTGACCCGAAGCACCATATATTTT. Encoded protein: CASSLTRSTIYF.

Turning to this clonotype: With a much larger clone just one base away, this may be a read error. This CDR3 is CAGSRTQNEQFF. The CDR3 DNA follows: TGTGCCGGCAGTCGGACTCAGAATGAGCAGTTCTTC. The chain recombines TRBV6-1 with TRBJ2-1; possibly TRBD2 for D (5 bases). This CDR3 is 12 amino acids long. The germline CDR1 and CDR2 sequences are MNHNS and SASEGT.

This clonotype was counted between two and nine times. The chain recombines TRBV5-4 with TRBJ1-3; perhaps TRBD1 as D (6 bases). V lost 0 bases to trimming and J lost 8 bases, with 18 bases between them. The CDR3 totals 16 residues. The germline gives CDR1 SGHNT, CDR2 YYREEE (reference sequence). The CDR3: CASSLDPRGAADTIYF. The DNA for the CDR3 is TGTGCCAGCAGCTTGGACCCGAGGGGGGCAGCGGACACCATATATTTT. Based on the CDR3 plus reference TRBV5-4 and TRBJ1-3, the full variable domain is ETGVTQSPTHLIKTRGQQVTLRCSSQSGHNTVSWYQQALGQGPQFIFQYYREEENGRGNFPPRFSGLQFPNYSSELNVNALELDDSALYLCASSLDPRGAADTIYFGEGSWLTVV.

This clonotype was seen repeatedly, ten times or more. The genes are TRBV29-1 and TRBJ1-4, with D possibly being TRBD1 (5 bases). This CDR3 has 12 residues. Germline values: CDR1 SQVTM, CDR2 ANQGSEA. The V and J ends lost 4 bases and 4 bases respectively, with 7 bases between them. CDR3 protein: CSVGGSNEKLFF. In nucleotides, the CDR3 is TGCAGCGTTGGGGGCAGTAATGAAAAACTGTTTTTT. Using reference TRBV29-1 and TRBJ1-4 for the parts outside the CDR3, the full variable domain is SAVISQKPSRDICQRGTSLTIQCQVDSQVTMMFWYRQQPGQSLTLIATANQGSEATYESGFVIDKFPISRPNLTFSTLTVSNMSPEDSSIYLCSVGGSNEKLFFGSGTQLSVL.